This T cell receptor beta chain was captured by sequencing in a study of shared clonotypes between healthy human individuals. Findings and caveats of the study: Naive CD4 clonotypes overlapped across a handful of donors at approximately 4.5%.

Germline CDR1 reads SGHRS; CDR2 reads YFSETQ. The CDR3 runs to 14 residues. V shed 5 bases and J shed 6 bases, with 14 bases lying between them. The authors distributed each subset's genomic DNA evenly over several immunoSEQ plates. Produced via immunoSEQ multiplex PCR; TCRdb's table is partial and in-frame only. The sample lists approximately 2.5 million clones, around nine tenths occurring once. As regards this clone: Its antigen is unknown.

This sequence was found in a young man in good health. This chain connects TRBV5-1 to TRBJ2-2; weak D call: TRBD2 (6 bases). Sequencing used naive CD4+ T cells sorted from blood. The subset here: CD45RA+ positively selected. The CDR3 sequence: CASSGGVLAGELFF. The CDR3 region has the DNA TGCGCCAGCAGTGGAGGGGTTCTCGCCGGGGAGCTGTTTTTT.